This is a list of T cell receptor beta chains from one sample in a study of blood T cell repertoires in COVID-19. Some clones are missing from TCRdb's copy, which holds only in-frame ones; the method was immunoSEQ multiplex PCR. The sample records roughly 300,000 clones, more than 75% being singletons. Input material: PBMCs or T cells enriched from blood (not recorded which). These receptors came from a man younger than 40 who had recovered from COVID-19. Both conserved end residues are part of each CDR3. A D gene is named only where the DNA matches it firmly. Only some rows state a clone size, as once, few, many or a class for expanded clones.

size | J | D | V | CDR3 | DNA
- | TRBJ2-2 | - | TRBV5-1 | CASSLLANTGELFF | TGCGCCAGCAGCTTACTAGCGAACACCGGGGAGCTGTTTTTT
few | TRBJ2-3 | TRBD2 | TRBV3-1/TRBV3-2 | CASSLRLAGFSTDTQYF | TGTGCCAGCAGCCTCCGGCTAGCGGGATTTAGCACAGATACGCAGTATTTT
- | TRBJ2-1 | TRBD1 | TRBV2 | CASSDPGLDREANEQFF | TGTGCCAGCAGTGATCCCGGTTTGGACAGGGAGGCCAATGAGCAGTTCTTC
- | TRBJ2-1 | TRBD2 | TRBV11-2 | CASSLGLAGGYNEQFF | TGTGCCAGCAGTTTAGGACTAGCGGGAGGCTACAATGAGCAGTTCTTC
- | TRBJ2-7 | - | TRBV18 | CASSPPDLGGGLEQYF | TGTGCCAGCTCACCACCGGACCTTGGGGGGGGGCTCGAGCAGTACTTC
once | TRBJ2-7 | TRBD2 | TRBV10-2 | CASRTPGTSGGLEQYF | TGCGCCAGCAGGACCCCGGGGACTAGCGGAGGGCTCGAGCAGTACTTC
- | TRBJ2-3 | TRBD2 | TRBV13 | CASTLLAGDTDTQYF | TGTGCCAGCACACTACTAGCGGGGGACACAGATACGCAGTATTTT
once | TRBJ2-1 | TRBD2 | TRBV18 | CASSPSRGGAGHNEQFF | TGTGCCAGCTCACCCAGCCGGGGGGGGGCAGGGCACAATGAGCAGTTCTTC
- | TRBJ2-5 | - | TRBV12-3/TRBV12-4 | CASSLLRETQYF | TGTGCCAGCAGTTTATTACGGGAGACCCAGTACTTC
- | TRBJ1-5 | - | TRBV15 | CATSRDTDQPQHF | TGTGCCACCAGCAGAGATACTGATCAGCCCCAGCATTTT
few | TRBJ2-7 | TRBD1 | TRBV2 | CASSPGQLYEQYF | TGTGCCAGCAGTCCGGGACAGCTCTACGAGCAGTACTTC
- | TRBJ1-4 | - | TRBV10-3 | CAISGQVNEKLFF | TGTGCCATCAGTGGTCAGGTTAATGAAAAACTGTTTTTT
- | TRBJ1-1 | TRBD1 | TRBV30 | CAWRKPGQALMNTEAFF | TGTGCCTGGAGAAAGCCGGGACAGGCGTTGATGAACACTGAAGCTTTCTTT
- | TRBJ1-6 | TRBD1 | TRBV10-3 | CARTGGPSSYNSPLHF | TGTGCCAGGACAGGGGGCCCTAGCTCCTATAATTCACCCCTCCACTTT
- | TRBJ2-3 | TRBD1 | TRBV11-2 | CASSFGVRTGGADTQYF | TGTGCCAGCAGCTTTGGGGTCAGGACAGGGGGCGCAGATACGCAGTATTTT
- | TRBJ1-6 | - | TRBV5-3 | CARSLERVGGTYNSPLHF | TGTGCCAGAAGCTTGGAACGCGTCGGGGGGACCTATAATTCACCCCTCCACTTT
- | TRBJ2-1 | TRBD2 | TRBV5-4 | CASKGWPRGGPNEQFF | TGTGCCAGCAAGGGTTGGCCGCGGGGGGGCCCCAATGAGCAGTTCTTC
- | TRBJ1-1 | - | TRBV7-2 | CASSLRGRLEAFF | TGTGCCAGCAGCTTAAGGGGAAGGCTTGAAGCTTTCTTT
few | TRBJ1-2 | - | TRBV10-3 | CAISEAGAGSGYTF | TGTGCCATCAGTGAGGCAGGGGCTGGGTCTGGCTACACCTTC
- | TRBJ2-5 | - | TRBV18 | CASSLDTSETQYF | TGTGCCAGCTCACTTGACACCTCTGAGACCCAGTACTTC
- | TRBJ2-3 | - | TRBV5-1 | CASSSDSSTDTQYF | TGCGCCAGCAGCTCGGACAGTAGCACAGATACGCAGTATTTT
once | TRBJ2-7 | TRBD2 | TRBV20-1 | CSASGGLAVQANSYEQYF | TGCAGTGCTAGTGGAGGACTAGCGGTACAGGCCAACTCCTACGAGCAGTACTTC
few | TRBJ1-2 | - | TRBV1 | CTSSSPPEGGLGYTF | TGCACCAGCAGTTCCCCCCCCGAGGGAGGGCTGGGCTACACCTTC
- | TRBJ2-7 | TRBD2 | TRBV6-6 | CASSYPTSGSYEQYF | TGTGCCAGCAGTTATCCCACTAGCGGTTCCTACGAGCAGTACTTC
- | TRBJ1-5 | TRBD1 | TRBV19 | CASTPGGYSIQPQHF | TGTGCCAGTACCCCAGGGGGGTATTCCATTCAGCCCCAGCATTTT
once | TRBJ2-7 | - | TRBV28 | CASTSDYEQYF | TGTGCCAGCACTTCAGACTACGAGCAGTACTTC
- | TRBJ1-3 | - | TRBV28 | CASSNGGSGNTIYF | TGTGCCAGCAGTAATGGCGGCTCTGGAAACACCATATATTTT
- | TRBJ2-5 | TRBD2 | TRBV11-2 | CASSLVGTSEGGETQYF | TGTGCCAGCAGCTTAGTAGGGACTAGCGAGGGGGGAGAGACCCAGTACTTC
- | TRBJ2-2 | - | TRBV7-8 | CASSLFLANTGELFF | TGTGCCAGCAGCTTGTTCCTAGCGAACACCGGGGAGCTGTTTTTT
- | TRBJ1-4 | - | TRBV19 | CASSSTGGANEKLFF | TGTGCCAGTAGTAGCACAGGTGGGGCTAATGAAAAACTGTTTTTT
- | TRBJ2-1 | TRBD1 | TRBV7-8 | CASSLAGGDEQFF | TGTGCCAGCAGCTTAGCAGGGGGCGATGAGCAGTTCTTC
- | TRBJ1-2 | TRBD1 | TRBV24-1 | CATSGQGYGYTF | TGTGCCACCAGTGGACAGGGCTATGGCTACACCTTC
- | TRBJ2-3 | TRBD2 | TRBV3-1/TRBV3-2 | CASSQSLAGGTDTQYF | TGTGCCAGCAGCCAGTCGCTAGCGGGGGGCACAGATACGCAGTATTTT
- | TRBJ2-7 | - | TRBV28 | CASSFLTYEQYF | TGTGCCAGCAGTTTCCTAACCTACGAGCAGTACTTC
- | TRBJ1-2 | TRBD1 | TRBV6-5 | CASSYLGGTANYGYTF | TGTGCCAGCAGTTACCTCGGAGGGACAGCTAACTATGGCTACACCTTC
- | TRBJ2-3 | - | TRBV18 | CASSPPVSRGNTDTQYF | TGTGCCAGCTCACCACCGGTTTCGCGGGGAAACACAGATACGCAGTATTTT
- | TRBJ1-1 | - | TRBV10-3 | CAIRGGQNTEAFF | TGTGCCATCAGGGGAGGACAGAACACTGAAGCTTTCTTT
- | TRBJ1-5 | TRBD1 | TRBV28 | CASSPRGQGYQPQHF | TGTGCCAGCAGTCCCCGGGGACAGGGATATCAGCCCCAGCATTTT
- | TRBJ2-7 | TRBD2 | TRBV6-5 | CASSYRLAGKFYEQYF | TGTGCCAGCAGTTACCGACTAGCGGGTAAGTTCTACGAGCAGTACTTC
once | TRBJ2-2 | - | TRBV24-1 | CATSDPPAMGHTGELFF | TGTGCCACCAGTGATCCGCCCGCAATGGGGCATACCGGGGAGCTGTTTTTT
- | TRBJ1-2 | TRBD1 | TRBV5-4 | CASIGQGAVGYTF | TGTGCCAGCATCGGACAGGGGGCAGTTGGCTACACCTTC
- | TRBJ2-5 | TRBD1 | TRBV27 | CASRSGQNQETQYF | TGTGCCAGCAGATCGGGACAGAACCAAGAGACCCAGTACTTC
- | TRBJ2-3 | - | TRBV9 | CASSVAGDTQYF | TGTGCCAGCAGCGTAGCCGGAGATACGCAGTATTTT
once | TRBJ2-5 | TRBD1 | TRBV5-1 | CASSSGGQGQETQYF | TGCGCCAGCAGCTCTGGGGGACAGGGCCAAGAGACCCAGTACTTC
- | TRBJ2-7 | - | TRBV29-1 | CSVDLQGIPYEQYF | TGCAGCGTTGATTTACAGGGTATCCCCTACGAGCAGTACTTC
- | TRBJ1-1 | - | TRBV6-2/TRBV6-3 | CASSYGELNTEAFF | TGTGCCAGCAGTTACGGGGAGCTGAACACTGAAGCTTTCTTT
once | TRBJ2-1 | TRBD1 | TRBV10-1 | CASKGAGNEQFF | TGCGCCAGCAAGGGGGCTGGTAATGAGCAGTTCTTC
- | TRBJ1-5 | - | TRBV28 | CASSRITGGNQPQHF | TGTGCCAGCAGTCGAATTACGGGGGGCAATCAGCCCCAGCATTTT
- | TRBJ2-1 | TRBD1 | TRBV5-1 | CASSLWDRGSNEQFF | TGCGCCAGCAGCTTGTGGGACAGGGGATCCAATGAGCAGTTCTTC
- | TRBJ1-2 | - | TRBV3-1/TRBV3-2 | CASSQAGVGYTF | TGTGCCAGCAGCCAAGCAGGGGTCGGCTACACCTTC
- | TRBJ2-6 | TRBD1 | TRBV27 | CASWTGAGANVLTF | TGTGCCAGTTGGACAGGGGCTGGGGCCAACGTCCTGACTTTC
- | TRBJ2-1 | - | TRBV4-1 | CASSRSGSYNEQFF | TGCGCCAGCAGCCGTAGCGGTTCCTACAATGAGCAGTTCTTC
- | TRBJ1-4 | TRBD1 | TRBV4-1 | CASSGPGQGDEKLFF | TGCGCCAGCAGCGGCCCGGGACAGGGGGACGAAAAACTGTTTTTT
- | TRBJ2-3 | TRBD2 | TRBV5-1 | CASSIAGGTDTQYF | TGCGCCAGCAGTATAGCGGGAGGAACAGATACGCAGTATTTT
- | TRBJ1-3 | TRBD1 | TRBV2 | CASRMTGTGNTIYF | TGTGCCAGCAGAATGACAGGGACTGGAAACACCATATATTTT
- | TRBJ2-3 | TRBD2 | TRBV2 | CASSGSGGQLTDTQYF | TGTGCCAGCAGTGGTAGCGGGGGTCAACTCACAGATACGCAGTATTTT
- | TRBJ1-5 | TRBD1 | TRBV30 | CAWSVQGEQPQHF | TGTGCCTGGAGTGTACAGGGGGAACAGCCCCAGCATTTT
few | TRBJ2-3 | - | TRBV29-1 | CSDGGDTQYF | TGCAGTGACGGAGGAGATACGCAGTATTTT
- | TRBJ1-1 | TRBD1 | TRBV7-2 | CASSWDRVNTEAFF | TGTGCCAGCAGCTGGGACAGGGTGAACACTGAAGCTTTCTTT
- | TRBJ1-3 | TRBD1 | TRBV6-1 | CASSEFSLVTGVPSTSGNTIYF | TGTGCCAGCAGTGAATTTAGTTTAGTTACAGGGGTCCCTTCCACCTCTGGAAACACCATATATTTT